This T cell receptor beta chain was profiled in a study of OX40 agonist ivuxolimab in advanced cancers. Looking at the study overall: Patients got intravenous ivuxolimab at 0.01 to 10 mg/kg every 2 weeks. Past anti-PD-1, anti-PD-L1 or anti-CTLA-4 therapy was accepted, and roughly 37% had received some. Study-wide findings and caveats: Clones of CD4+ and CD8+ blood T cells grew by week 6 at doses of 0.1 to 3.0 mg/kg. Expanded clones belonging to CD8+ T cells outnumbered, on average, those of CD4+.

A word on this clone: Its antigen is not identified.

Trimming took 4 bases from V and 9 from J; bases not matched to a gene: 5. Germline assignment: CDR1 SGHTA and CDR2 FQGNSA. The CDR3 loop spans 14 amino acids. The table came from immunoSEQ multiplex PCR; TCRdb's copy has only in-frame clones and leaves some out. The sample carries about 34,000 clones, roughly 91% recorded once. The clonotype originates from an adult with an advanced solid tumor such as melanoma, head and neck, liver or kidney cancer. The specimen comprised CD4+ or CD8+ T cells sorted from blood, sampled in a trial of the OX40 agonist ivuxolimab. The gene calls are TRBV7-2 and TRBJ2-1; 11 bases agree with TRBD2. CDR3 nucleotide sequence: TGTGCCAGCAGCTCGGGACTAGCGGTAGTTGAGCAGTTCTTC. It codes for CASSSGLAVVEQFF. Full variable domain (rest looked up from reference TRBV7-2 and TRBJ2-1): GAGVSQSPSNKVTEKGKDVELRCDPISGHTALYWYRQSLGQGLEFLIYFQGNSAPDKSGLPSDRFSAERTGGSVSTLTIQRTQQEDSAVYLCASSSGLAVVEQFFGPGTRLTVL.